One and the same sample provided the 25 T cell receptor beta chains below, sequenced in a study of cytomegalovirus exposure and HLA in healthy donors. TCRdb's copy holds only in-frame clones and misses some; the assay was immunoSEQ multiplex PCR. This table has 200,000 or so clones, roughly 91% appearing once. The sample was PBMCs. The receptors stem from a woman between 18 and 29 years old in good health and CMV-seropositive.

V and J are TRBV19 and TRBJ2-7; TRBD1 agrees at 10 bases. With V trimmed by 5 bases and J by 2 bases, 15 bases remained unmatched. The CDR3 extends over 18 amino acids. The germline CDR1 and CDR2 sequences are LNHDA and SQIVND (reference sequence). This CDR3 is CASSLRRVAGTGAYEQYF. The DNA of the CDR3 is TGTGCCAGTAGTTTGAGGAGGGTCGCGGGGACAGGGGCCTACGAGCAGTACTTC.

The J gene is TRBJ1-2, the V gene TRBV6-4; TRBD1 matches 8 bases. CDR1 and CDR2 from the germline V gene are MRHNA and SNTAGT. With 3 bases clipped from V and 4 bases from J, the junction kept 7 bases outside the gene matches. CDR3 length equals 15 residues. CDR3 residues: CASSESTGVAYGYTF. CDR3 sequence (DNA): TGTGCCAGCAGTGAATCGACAGGGGTCGCCTATGGCTACACCTTC.

This chain connects TRBV19 to TRBJ2-7; no firm D call. Germline lookup yields CDR1 LNHDA and CDR2 SQIVND (reference sequence). The CDR3 is 12 amino acids. With 5 bases removed from V and 2 bases from J, the gap between germline ends came to 7 bases. The CDR3 coding sequence is TGTGCCAGTAGTGGGCCCCCCTACGAGCAGTACTTC. This gives the protein CASSGPPYEQYF.

The V call is TRBV18, the J call TRBJ1-5, with 8 nucleotides matching TRBD1. V shed 3 bases, J shed 7 bases, and the junction held 8 bases outside the gene matches. Germline CDR1 and CDR2: KGHSH and LQKENI. The CDR3 spans 15 residues. The CDR3 spells CASSPLTGDGQPQHF. As DNA, the CDR3 is TGTGCCAGCTCACCGCTGACAGGGGACGGACAGCCCCAGCATTTT.

This sequence joins TRBV30 and TRBJ2-7; TRBD1 agrees at 9 bases. Germline V gene data show CDR1 as GTSNPN and CDR2 as SVGIG (reference sequence). With 3 bases clipped from V and 2 bases from J, the junction kept 14 bases outside the gene matches. The CDR3 sequence is 17 residues long. CDR3 residues: CAWRAPLPGQGTYEQYF. In DNA, the CDR3 is TGTGCCTGGAGGGCCCCCCTTCCGGGACAGGGCACCTACGAGCAGTACTTC.

This clone was seen once. The chain is built from TRBV7-2 and TRBJ2-7; 8 bases map to TRBD1. V lost 5 bases to trimming and J lost 2 bases; unmatched junction nucleotides: 5. This CDR3 spans 14 amino acids. The germline V gene has CDR1 SGHTA and CDR2 FQGNSA. The CDR3 protein is CASSKRTGTYEQYF. CDR3 coding DNA: TGTGCCAGCAGCAAACGGACAGGGACCTACGAGCAGTACTTC.

The rearrangement links TRBV7-6 to TRBJ1-1; D uncertain. Germline CDR1 is SGHVS and CDR2 is FNYEAQ. This CDR3 spans 15 amino acids. V was clipped by 5 bases and J by 0 bases, with 13 bases between them. CDR3: CASSPREGVNTEAFF. CDR3 nucleotides: TGTGCCAGCAGCCCCCGCGAGGGCGTGAACACTGAAGCTTTCTTT.

The chain joins TRBV29-1 to TRBJ1-2; 9 bases map to TRBD1. The length of the CDR3 is 14 residues. In germline, CDR1 is SQVTM, CDR2 ANQGSEA. V trimming: 3 bases; J trimming: 0 bases; junction bases outside the gene matches: 2. The CDR3 here is CSVEGQGTNYGYTF. Written as DNA, the CDR3 is TGCAGCGTTGAGGGACAGGGAACTAACTATGGCTACACCTTC.

The V and J genes are TRBV6-5 and TRBJ2-5; tentative D call: TRBD2 (7 bases). Trimming cost V 6 bases and J 10 bases, with 15 bases left between them. Germline CDR1 reads MNHEY; CDR2 reads SVGAGI. This CDR3 spans 12 amino acids. The CDR3 protein is CASSPSGEGQYF. Here the CDR3 DNA reads TGTGCCAGCAGCCCATCAGGGGAGGGCCAGTACTTC.

This chain connects TRBV9 to TRBJ2-2, with 10 bases fitting TRBD2. CDR3 length: 15 amino acids. The V gene end was trimmed by 3 bases and the J gene end by 5 bases; junction bases not matched to a gene: 4. In germline, CDR1 is SGDLS, CDR2 YYNGEE. CDR3 coding DNA: TGTGCCAGCAGCGGTCCTAGCGGGAGAACCGGGGAGCTGTTTTTT. It codes for CASSGPSGRTGELFF.

The chain links TRBV2 to TRBJ2-7, with D possibly TRBD1 on 7 matching bases. The germline V gene has CDR1 SNHLY and CDR2 FYNNEI. V lost 1 base and J lost 4, with 11 bases in between. The CDR3 totals 14 residues. This CDR3 reads CASSEEGAGYEQYF. The DNA of the CDR3 is TGTGCCAGCAGTGAAGAGGGGGCGGGGTACGAGCAGTACTTC.

This clone was counted at least ten times. At one end, the junction sequence differs from germline, possibly due to a read error. The chain joins TRBV19 to TRBJ2-4; a possible D gene is TRBD2 (6 bases). Germline CDR1 is LNHDA and CDR2 is SQIVND (reference sequence). CDR3 size: 12 residues. The CDR3 loop reads CASSDHRDSLGF. In DNA, the CDR3 is TGTGCCAGTAGTGACCATCGGGACTCCTTAGGCTTC.

V usage is TRBV5-1 and J usage is TRBJ2-4; weak D call: TRBD2 (6 bases). The V end was cut by 4 bases, the J end by 8 bases, with 13 bases between. Germline values: CDR1 SGHRS, CDR2 YFSETQ. CDR3 length equals 13 residues. In DNA form, the CDR3 reads TGCGCCAGCAGCAGCGGGCCTCAGGACATTCAGTACTTC. Encoded protein: CASSSGPQDIQYF. The variable domain in full, completed from reference TRBV5-1 and TRBJ2-4, reads KAGVTQTPRYLIKTRGQQVTLSCSPISGHRSVSWYQQTPGQGLQFLFEYFSETQRNKGNFPGRFSGRQFSNSRSEMNVSTLELGDSALYLCASSSGPQDIQYFGAGTRLSVL.

The V gene is TRBV11-2, the J gene TRBJ2-3, with D unclear. This CDR3 has 14 amino acids. CDR1 and CDR2 from the germline V gene are SGHAT and FQNNGV. The V end was cut by 2 bases, the J end by 1 base, with 7 bases between. The CDR3 spells CASSLHPGTDTQYF. CDR3 nucleotide sequence: TGTGCCAGCAGCTTACACCCGGGCACAGATACGCAGTATTTT. The full variable domain, rest sourced from reference TRBV11-2 and TRBJ2-3, is EAGVAQSPRYKIIEKRQSVAFWCNPISGHATLYWYQQILGQGPKLLIQFQNNGVVDDSQLPKDRFSAERLKGVDSTLKIQPAKLEDSAVYLCASSLHPGTDTQYFGPGTRLTVL.

The chain employs TRBV10-1 and TRBJ2-1, with 9 positions matching TRBD1. Per the germline V gene, CDR1 is WNHNN and CDR2 is SYGVQD (reference sequence). Germline trimming cut 2 bases from V and 5 bases from J; bases unmatched to any gene: 7. The CDR3 covers 16 residues. CDR3: CASSEGPGQGNNEQFF. The DNA of the CDR3 is TGCGCCAGCAGTGAGGGTCCTGGACAGGGGAACAATGAGCAGTTCTTC.

This sequence joins TRBV4-1 and TRBJ1-1, with TRBD1 identical over 8 bases. Per the germline V gene, CDR1 is MGHRA and CDR2 is YSYEKL. With V trimmed by 5 bases and J by 3 bases, 5 bases remained unmatched. This CDR3 spans 14 amino acids. Here the CDR3 reads CASSDYRGYTEAFF. DNA for the CDR3: TGCGCCAGCAGCGACTACAGGGGGTACACTGAAGCTTTCTTT.

The genes are TRBV5-6 and TRBJ2-3, with 10 nucleotides matching TRBD2. The CDR3 sequence is 14 residues long. The V and J ends lost 4 bases and 1 base, in that order; junction bases with no gene match: 0. In germline, CDR1 is SGHDT, CDR2 YYEEEE. The CDR3 nucleotides are TGTGCCAGCAGCCTAGCGGGAGGCACAGATACGCAGTATTTT. The encoded protein is CASSLAGGTDTQYF. Using reference TRBV5-6 and TRBJ2-3 for the parts outside the CDR3, the full variable domain is DAGVTQSPTHLIKTRGQQVTLRCSPKSGHDTVSWYQQALGQGPQFIFQYYEEEERQRGNFPDRFSGHQFPNYSSELNVNALLLGDSALYLCASSLAGGTDTQYFGPGTRLTVL.

CDR3 region: CASSQTRTATDTQYF. As DNA, the CDR3 is TGTGCCAGCAGCCAGACTCGGACTGCCACAGATACGCAGTATTTT. The chain has TRBV7-3 and TRBJ2-3, with a possible D match to TRBD2 (5 bases). In germline, CDR1 is SGHTA, CDR2 FQGTGA. CDR3 size: 15 residues. V was shortened by 5 bases and J by 2 bases, with 14 bases between the two germline ends. Using reference TRBV7-3 and TRBJ2-3 for the parts outside the CDR3, the full variable domain is GAGVSQTPSNKVTEKGKYVELRCDPISGHTALYWYRQSLGQGPEFLIYFQGTGAADDSGLPNDRFFAVRPEGSVSTLKIQRTERGDSAVYLCASSQTRTATDTQYFGPGTRLTVL.

CDR3 sequence (DNA): TGTGCCAGCAGTTACTCGGACAGACAAAATGAAAAACTGTTTTTT. It encodes CASSYSDRQNEKLFF. The chain employs TRBV6-6 and TRBJ1-4; perhaps TRBD1 as D (6 bases). The germline V gene encodes CDR1 MNHNY and CDR2 SVGAGI (reference sequence). Trimming left V 0 bases short and J 5 bases short, with 10 bases between. This CDR3 spans 15 amino acids.

Written as DNA, the CDR3 is TGTGCCAGCAGCAAGCTAGCGGGAGGGGGCGATGAGCAGTTCTTC. Protein product: CASSKLAGGGDEQFF. This chain links TRBV6-1 with TRBJ2-1; 12 bases align to TRBD2. V dropped 6 bases and J dropped 8; count of bases not matched to a gene: 8. This CDR3 has 15 amino acids. Germline CDR1 MNHNS, CDR2 SASEGT.

This clone showed up just a few times. V is TRBV28 and J is TRBJ1-3; tentatively, D is TRBD1 (5 bases). Trimming pared 11 bases from V and 5 bases from J, leaving 22 bases between. The CDR3 sequence is 15 residues long. Germline-derived CDR1 and CDR2 are MDHEN and SYDVKM. The chain's CDR3 is CAPNEAGLSRNTIYF. In nucleotides, the CDR3 is TGTGCCCCCAACGAGGCGGGGCTATCGAGAAACACCATATATTTT.

This clone has just a few counts. The rearrangement links TRBV6-4 to TRBJ2-3; 14 bases map to TRBD2. CDR3 length: 16 residues. Germline trimming cut 6 bases from V and 4 bases from J; bases unmatched to any gene: 6. The V gene's germline CDR1 is MRHNA and CDR2 SNTAGT. CDR3: CASSPGLAGGSDTQYF. CDR3 DNA: TGTGCCAGCAGCCCCGGACTAGCGGGAGGTTCAGATACGCAGTATTTT.

In this sample, this clone turned up once. This sequence joins TRBV2 and TRBJ1-1; 7 nucleotides match TRBD1. CDR3 length: 14 residues. V lost 6 bases, J lost 0 bases, and 4 bases stayed unmatched. Germline loops: CDR1 SNHLY, CDR2 FYNNEI. CDR3 coding DNA: TGTGCCAGCAGGGGGGACAGTATGAACACTGAAGCTTTCTTT. Residues: CASRGDSMNTEAFF.

The chain employs TRBV5-1 and TRBJ1-4; 7 bases are shared with TRBD1. The CDR3 covers 15 residues. Trimming cost V 2 bases and J 7 bases; bases outside gene matches: 8. The germline V gene encodes CDR1 SGHRS and CDR2 YFSETQ. This CDR3 is CASSFADRDSEKLFF. CDR3 nucleotide sequence: TGCGCCAGCAGCTTCGCCGACAGGGATAGTGAAAAACTGTTTTTT.

This sequence joins TRBV6-5 and TRBJ1-5, with TRBD1 as a possible D gene (5 bases). Trimming removed 6 bases at V and 1 base at J, with 10 bases between. The CDR3 extends over 14 amino acids. The V gene's germline CDR1 is MNHEY and CDR2 SVGAGI. CDR3 loop: CASSPGSSNQPQHF. The CDR3 DNA reads as TGTGCCAGCAGCCCAGGGTCGAGCAATCAGCCCCAGCATTTT.